The present T cell receptor (beta chain) was sequenced within a study of cytomegalovirus exposure and HLA in healthy donors. The study ran its PCR with 60 Vbeta and 13 Jbeta primers. Profiling relied on immunoSEQ multiplex PCR, and the TCRdb table lists in-frame clones only, not all of them. This sample carries fewer than 150,000 clones, around 81% of them seen once, and the ten largest clones take almost 7%. Germline V gives CDR1 SGHDT, CDR2 YYEEEE. This CDR3 region has 15 residues. The junction had 4 bases not matched to a gene; V was cut back by 4 bases and J by 3 bases. Study findings and constraints: A classifier reportedly called cytomegalovirus status with high sensitivity and specificity. Sequencing likely caused a cluster of highly shared sequence variants. A later analysis reportedly found that, within productive TCRs, an Asian-associated ancestry cluster had fewer N-insertions than the mean observed across the approximately 670 donors.

On this clone itself: Its antigen remains unknown.

The sample taken for sequencing was PBMCs. V is TRBV5-6 and J is TRBJ1-6; 7 bases align to TRBD1. This receptor was obtained from a man aged 40-50 years in good health and CMV-seropositive. This CDR3 reads CASSQGQLYNSPLHF. In nucleotides, the CDR3 is TGTGCCAGCAGCCAGGGACAGCTCTATAATTCACCCCTCCACTTT.